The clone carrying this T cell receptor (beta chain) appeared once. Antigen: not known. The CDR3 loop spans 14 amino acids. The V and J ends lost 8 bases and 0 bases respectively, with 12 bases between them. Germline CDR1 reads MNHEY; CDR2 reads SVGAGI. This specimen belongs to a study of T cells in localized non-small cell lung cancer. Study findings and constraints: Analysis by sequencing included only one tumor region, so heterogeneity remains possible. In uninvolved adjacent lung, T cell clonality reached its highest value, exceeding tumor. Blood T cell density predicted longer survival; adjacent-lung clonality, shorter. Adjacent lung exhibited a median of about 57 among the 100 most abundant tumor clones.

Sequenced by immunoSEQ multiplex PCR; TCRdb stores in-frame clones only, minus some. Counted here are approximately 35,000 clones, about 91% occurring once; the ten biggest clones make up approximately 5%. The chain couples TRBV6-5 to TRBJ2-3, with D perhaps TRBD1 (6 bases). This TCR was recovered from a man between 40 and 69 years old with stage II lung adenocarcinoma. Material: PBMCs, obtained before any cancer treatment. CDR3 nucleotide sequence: TGTGCCAGCCCCGTAGACAGGAGCACAGATACGCAGTATTTT. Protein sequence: CASPVDRSTDTQYF.